This entry lists 19 T cell receptor beta chains sequenced from one sample in a study of T cell responses to AZD1222 COVID-19 vaccine. Profiling relied on immunoSEQ multiplex PCR, and the TCRdb table lists in-frame clones only, not all of them. This table holds over 90,000 clones, 92% found once. The input for sequencing was peripheral blood, taken 28 days after the second AZD1222 dose. Source of these receptors: an adult who received the AZD1222 COVID-19 vaccine.

This clone was counted a single time. This sequence joins TRBV5-1 and TRBJ2-1, with 8 positions matching TRBD1. The CDR3 loop spans 14 amino acids. V was pared by 1 base and J by 8 bases, with 5 bases of the junction left unmatched. Germline V gene lookup returns CDR1 SGHRS and CDR2 YFSETQ. The CDR3 nucleotides are TGCGCCAGCAGCTTGACCCAGGGGGCAGATGAGCAGTTCTTC. This codes for CASSLTQGADEQFF.

V is TRBV14 and J is TRBJ1-1; D remains unclear. Trimming shortened V by 0 bases and J by 7 bases, and 9 bases separated the two germline ends. This CDR3 has 13 amino acids. Germline CDR1 SGHDN, CDR2 FVKESK. The DNA of the CDR3 is TGTGCCAGCAGCCAAGATCGGCGGAGTGAAGCTTTCTTT. It yields the protein CASSQDRRSEAFF.

CDR3 protein: CASSSTGNTEAFF. CDR3 in DNA: TGTGCCAGCAGTTCAACAGGAAACACTGAAGCTTTCTTT. The chain recombines TRBV12-3 or TRBV12-4 with TRBJ1-1; D is possibly TRBD1 (5 bases). V was cut by 4 bases and J by 2 bases, with 8 bases left in between. The CDR3 has 13 residues.

This chain uses TRBV6-5 with TRBJ1-1, with TRBD1 identical over 7 bases. The V gene's germline CDR1 is MNHEY and CDR2 SVGAGI. After removal of 6 bases from V and 0 bases from J, the junction contained 4 bases not matched to a gene. The CDR3 covers 14 residues. The CDR3 coding sequence is TGTGCCAGCAGGGGGACAGACCTGAACACTGAAGCTTTCTTT. Amino acids: CASRGTDLNTEAFF.

V is TRBV4-1 and J is TRBJ1-5; D call uncertain. Germline V gene sequence: CDR1 MGHRA, CDR2 YSYEKL. V lost 1 base and J 3 bases, leaving 7 bases between the germline ends. The CDR3 has 14 amino acids. The DNA of the CDR3 is TGCGCCAGCAGCCAAGGACGGCACAATCAGCCCCAGCATTTT. This gives the protein CASSQGRHNQPQHF.

This clone was observed a few times. J is TRBJ2-2 and V is TRBV6-6; D gene unclear. CDR3 size: 13 residues. The ends were cut back, 6 bases at V and 5 bases at J, with 10 bases in the middle. Germline assignment: CDR1 MNHNY and CDR2 SVGAGI (reference sequence). Here the CDR3 reads CASSIDGTGELFF. CDR3 DNA sequence: TGTGCCAGCAGCATAGACGGGACCGGGGAGCTGTTTTTT.

V and J are TRBV28 and TRBJ1-1; no firm D call. CDR3 length equals 13 residues. Trimming took 8 bases from V and 0 from J, leaving 10 bases between them. Germline CDR1 and CDR2: MDHEN and SYDVKM. The CDR3 coding sequence is TGTGCCAGCGGAATTTCGGTGAACACTGAAGCTTTCTTT. This sequence encodes CASGISVNTEAFF.

V gene TRBV19 combines with J gene TRBJ2-5, with D possibly being TRBD1 or TRBD2 (5 bases each). The germline gives CDR1 LNHDA, CDR2 SQIVND (reference sequence). The length of the CDR3 is 13 residues. V lost 4 bases to trimming and J lost 0 bases, with 6 bases between them. CDR3 loop: CASSRDHQETQYF. CDR3 bases: TGTGCCAGTAGTAGGGACCACCAAGAGACCCAGTACTTC.

The chain couples TRBV19 to TRBJ1-1; tentative D call: TRBD1 (5 bases). The germline CDR1 and CDR2 sequences are LNHDA and SQIVND (reference sequence). V lost 7 bases, J lost 1 base, and 16 bases lay in between. The CDR3 runs to 15 residues. The chain's CDR3 is CASKGLRDGNTEAFF. CDR3 nucleotides: TGTGCCAGTAAGGGGCTGAGGGATGGGAACACTGAAGCTTTCTTT. Full variable domain (missing parts from reference TRBV19 and TRBJ1-1): DGGITQSPKYLFRKEGQNVTLSCEQNLNHDAMYWYRQDPGQGLRLIYYSQIVNDFQKGDIAEGYSVSREKKESFPLTVTSAQKNPTAFYLCASKGLRDGNTEAFFGQGTRLTVV.

The chain employs TRBV4-3 and TRBJ2-2; 7 bases are a match to TRBD2. The germline V gene has CDR1 LGHNA and CDR2 YSLEER. This CDR3 spans 18 amino acids. Trimming cost V 0 bases and J 5 bases; bases outside gene matches: 12. DNA for the CDR3: TGCGCCAGCAGCCAAGATAGGGAGCAGCGGGGCCCGACCGGGGAGCTGTTTTTT. Translated: CASSQDREQRGPTGELFF.

This clone has only one observation. V usage is TRBV15 and J usage is TRBJ1-2, with D tentatively TRBD1 (5 bases). The ends were cut back, 0 bases at V and 4 bases at J, with 18 bases in the middle. This CDR3 contains 17 residues. CDR1 and CDR2 (germline): LNHNV, YYDKDF (reference sequence). CDR3 nucleotides: TGTGCCACCAGCAGAGATACCTCTTCGGGAGGGGTCTATGGCTACACCTTC. It translates to CATSRDTSSGGVYGYTF.

The V gene is TRBV28, the J gene TRBJ2-1, with a weak D call TRBD2 (6 bases). The CDR3 has 16 amino acids. Germline V CDR1 and CDR2: MDHEN, SYDVKM. V was cut by 5 bases and J by 0 bases, with 14 bases left in between. CDR3 in DNA: TGTGCCAGCAGTCAATTGGACGGGAGCTCCTACAATGAGCAGTTCTTC. This gives the protein CASSQLDGSSYNEQFF.

The chain links TRBV3-1 (or the pseudogene TRBV3-2) to TRBJ1-1; D is possibly TRBD1 (6 bases). CDR1 is LGHDT, CDR2 YNNKEL, per germline (reference sequence). V was clipped by 4 bases and J by 0 bases, with 15 bases between them. The CDR3 is 16 residues long. The CDR3: CASSPRTVPMNTEAFF. CDR3 nucleotide sequence: TGTGCCAGCAGCCCGCGGACAGTCCCCATGAACACTGAAGCTTTCTTT.

The V gene is TRBV7-2, the J gene TRBJ2-5; D is perhaps TRBD1 (6 bases). Germline values: CDR1 SGHTA, CDR2 FQGNSA. The CDR3 extends over 15 amino acids. V lost 5 bases and J 1 base, leaving 14 bases between the germline ends. The CDR3 loop is CASSPGQISQETQYF. CDR3 coding DNA: TGTGCCAGCAGCCCCGGACAGATTAGCCAAGAGACCCAGTACTTC.

The chain joins TRBV28 to TRBJ2-7; TRBD1 aligns across 8 bases. Germline-derived CDR1 and CDR2 are MDHEN and SYDVKM. The V gene end was trimmed by 3 bases and the J gene end by 8 bases; junction bases not matched to a gene: 6. The CDR3 loop spans 13 amino acids. The CDR3 coding sequence is TGTGCCAGCAGTTTCCCAGGGGGCGGTAAGCAGTACTTC. Translation: CASSFPGGGKQYF.

J is TRBJ1-2 and V is TRBV28; D might be TRBD1 (5 bases). Germline V gene sequence: CDR1 MDHEN, CDR2 SYDVKM. V lost 6 bases, J lost 8 bases, and 28 bases lay in between. The CDR3 has 17 residues. In nucleotides, the CDR3 is TGTGCCAGCAGCTGGGGCTATAGGACGGACCGGCCCCGCGGCTACACCTTC. Translating it yields CASSWGYRTDRPRGYTF.

This chain uses TRBV7-9 with TRBJ2-1, with 8 bases matching TRBD2. V dropped 5 bases and J dropped 5; count of bases not matched to a gene: 5. In germline, CDR1 is SEHNR, CDR2 FQNEAQ (reference sequence). The CDR3 has 14 residues. In nucleotides, the CDR3 is TGTGCCAGCAGCCCCAGCGGGGGAAACAATGAGCAGTTCTTC. As protein: CASSPSGGNNEQFF.

This chain connects TRBV6-1 to TRBJ1-1; D ambiguous. This CDR3 contains 13 residues. CDR1 is MNHNS and CDR2 is SASEGT in the germline V gene. V gave up 2 bases and J gave up 9 bases, with 13 bases separating them. This CDR3 reads CASSELVPPKAFF. Written as DNA, the CDR3 is TGTGCCAGCAGTGAATTGGTCCCACCCAAAGCTTTCTTT.

The V and J genes are TRBV5-4 and TRBJ1-1, with a possible D match to TRBD1 (5 bases). Germline CDR1 SGHNT, CDR2 YYREEE (reference sequence). There are 11 residues in the CDR3. V was pared by 5 bases and J by 6 bases, with 8 bases between. The CDR3 nucleotides read TGTGCCAGCAGAGGGGCTTCTGAAGCTTTCTTT. This gives the protein CASRGASEAFF.